This paragraph reports one T cell receptor (beta chain). Its specific antigen is unknown. Base qualities were left out, and no much larger clone turns up one base away. The data are from a study of cytomegalovirus exposure and HLA in healthy donors (dated by TCRdb to about 2017). At the level of the whole study: In an earlier analysis of approximately 640 of the donors, 250 to 350 Gb of sequence data and 117 million unique TCR beta sequences from approximately 180 million T cells were reported. Approximately 300 gigabases of sequencing data and roughly 81 million unique TCR sequences made up an early release that covered about 640 HLA-typed donors. The genetic ancestry cluster associated with self-reported Caucasian donors included 81% of the 300 to 400 genotyped donors. The study aimed to test whether cataloging public T cell receptors could reveal signatures of past pathogen exposure. The T cell repertoires of several hundred subjects were profiled by immunosequencing and related to cytomegalovirus serostatus. A separate validation cohort of 100 to 150 different subjects was used in addition to the roughly 700-subject first cohort. High-throughput TCR immunosequencing, statistical association of individual TCRs with disease status, and machine learning were combined to predict cytomegalovirus infection status. To study patterns of TCR occurrence, a later analysis re-analyzed previously published TCR beta repertoires from 700 or so donors and added high-resolution HLA genotyping. In the later analysis, no new phenotypic data were used to find candidate immune exposures; instead, reliance was placed on TCR beta sequences and their occurrence across donors. To decide whether each TCR beta V gene segment behaved as functional or pseudogenic, an earlier analysis of several hundred of the donors relied on high-throughput TCR beta sequencing. Donor age, sex, ethnicity and CMV serostatus were compiled alongside the repertoire data. A later genetic analysis took genome-wide SNP genotypes for about 65% of the 666 donors and used that subset as a discovery cohort. Every repertoire in the discovery cohort had been generated on one and the same sequencing platform. Both class I and class II loci were covered by HLA typing, at four-digit resolution. The number of donors typed differed by locus, with roughly 620-630 for A, B, C, DRB1 and DQB1, more than 500 for DQA1, under 610 for DPA1, and about 450 for DPB1. Several DR-DQ haplotypes were handled as single units for association and clustering because linkage in the cohort was strong. On average, about 240,000 unique TCR beta nucleotide sequences were sequenced per donor among some 430 genotyped donors of the cohort, with roughly 18% of those sequences being non-productive.

The CDR3 holds 12 amino acids from the cysteine to the phenylalanine. Here the CDR3 DNA is all that survives: 36 bases in frame from base 1. V and J are truncated by 4 bases and 7 bases respectively, leaving an intervening sequence of 8 bases. The germline V gene yields MDHEN for CDR1 and SYDVKM for CDR2. The cohort comprised 666 healthy bone marrow donors. Cohort members were all nominally healthy when sampled, although unrecorded immune exposures were likely present. The donor was CMV seropositive and belonged to the group of 250 to 350 seropositive cohort members. Each donor provided a peripheral blood sample, and peripheral blood mononuclear cells were used for TCR beta sequencing. The Qiagen DNeasy Blood Extraction Kit was used to extract genomic DNA from the blood cell samples. The paper's findings and limits, for the study overall: An earlier analysis of around 500 of the donors showed that most TCR beta V segments appeared in productive rearrangements either about 87% or about 30% of the time, which broadly matched IMGT annotations. Some IMGT-functional V segments, including TRBV6-2 and TRBV6-3, could not be told apart with the 87-base-pair reads, so those segments were excluded. The classifier was reported to diagnose cytomegalovirus status with high specificity and sensitivity in both the original and validation cohorts. According to a later analysis, most CMV-associated TCR beta chains appeared to be HLA-restricted, and the HLA associations seemed to be driven largely by CMV exposure. A later analysis found that TCR association rates varied across HLA loci, with DRB1 alleles showing the most associated TCRs and HLA-C alleles the fewest. The study gave a list of under 200 TCR beta chains associated with cytomegalovirus. Strong co-occurrence of HLA alleles, especially DR and DQ, made assigning TCR associations to individual alleles difficult. A cluster of highly shared sequence variants was judged likely to represent a technical artifact of the sequencing pipeline. According to a later genetic analysis, donors in an Asian-associated ancestry cluster had fewer N-insertions in productive TCRs than the approximately 690-donor mean. Sequencing depth was assumed to be roughly uniform across donors in the presence/absence analyses, though that assumption may not hold. Because counts were too low, 15 to 20 rarely observed V segments, including chromosome 9 orphons, were excluded from the earlier analysis of 587 of the donors. A further reported finding was that TCR beta sequences accurately predicted the HLA-A and HLA-B alleles for most subjects in the first cohort. It was suggested by the authors that the approach could potentially be generalized to other disease states and immunological phenotypes. A later analysis associated some 17,000 TCR beta sequences with specific HLA alleles at a false discovery rate of 0.05. Compared with equally common non-associated chains, HLA-associated TCR beta chains in a later analysis were more clonally expanded and had lower generation probabilities. Linkage disequilibrium might explain the correlated functional status among segregating V segments, but an unknown experimental factor could not be ruled out. In vitro tests confirmed that a few of the cytomegalovirus-associated TCR beta chains recognize cytomegalovirus antigens. Across donors, most TCR sequences were observed very rarely, whereas some public TCRs were present in many individuals. V-gene and J-gene trimming of TCR beta chains was associated with a missense DCLRE1C variant in a later genetic analysis, and the association was replicated in an independent cohort. Because HLA typing was unavailable for some donors at each locus, only the typed subset was used in association tests. In this cohort, only TCR beta chains were sequenced, and detectable features were limited by the absence of alpha or paired-chain data. The only immune exposure information available for the cohort was CMV serostatus. In a later analysis, several top co-occurrence clusters were reported to appear linked to parvovirus B19, influenza, CMV and Epstein-Barr virus.

The method behind the library was the immunoSEQ multiplex PCR assay. A mixture of 60 forward primers for TCR Vbeta segments and 13 reverse primers for TCR Jbeta segments was used in the multiplex PCR. Amplification of the CDR3 region of rearranged TCR beta genes was performed with a multiplex PCR assay on genomic DNA. On the Illumina HiSeq System, the amplified TCR beta libraries were sequenced as 87-base-pair reads. On the study's bioinformatics: Across the 500 to 850 repertoires, a later analysis counted approximately 75 million unique TCR beta chains, around 11 million of which were shared by at least two donors. To remove PCR and sequencing errors, raw reads were error-corrected and collapsed into unique sequences using a nearest-neighbor algorithm that merged closely related sequences. Alignment of CDR3 sequences to IMGT reference sequences was used to assign V, D and J gene segments. For a sequence to be retained, at least a six-nucleotide match to both a V gene segment and a J gene segment was required. Rearrangements were classified as productive when the CDR3 lacked stop codons and remained in frame with V and J, and all other rearrangements were classified as non-productive. CDR3 was defined according to IMGT convention as the region running from the second conserved V-encoded cysteine to the conserved J-encoded phenylalanine. The earlier analysis of 587 of the donors excluded any sequence lacking an unambiguous match to a single V gene segment. An earlier analysis of several hundred of the donors classified V segments as functional when productive rearrangements were above 56.7% and as segregating when the standard deviation between donors was above 5%. A statistical classification framework was built to diagnose cytomegalovirus status from the catalog of TCR beta chain sequences. In a later analysis, V and J genes were assigned by comparing TCR nucleotide sequences against IMGT/GENE-DB human TR gene sequences. The TCRdist pipeline was used in a later analysis to assign CDR3 sequences and most-parsimonious VDJ recombination scenarios. In a later analysis, each TCR beta chain was defined by its CDR3 amino acid sequence together with its V-gene family, and reads without a unique V-gene family were excluded. A later analysis removed 592 highly shared, low-generation-probability nucleotide sequences to deal with suspected cross-contamination and a sequencing artifact. A later analysis calculated a clonal expansion index for each public chain from normalized within-repertoire ranks of inferred template counts. A later analysis computed generation probabilities with a VDJ recombination model fitted to out-of-frame rearrangements, and checked the results against IGoR. A later analysis scored TCR-TCR, TCR-HLA and TCR-CMV co-occurrence with hypergeometric tests, applying a repertoire-size bias correction to TCR pairs. To estimate false discovery rates, a later analysis permuted the HLA or CMV assignments 20 times. In a later analysis, co-occurring TCRs were grouped using DBSCAN, with TCRdist sequence similarity added in when clustering inside HLA-allele-positive subsets. Co-occurrence clustering excluded repertoires with fewer than 30,000 or more than 120,000 public chains, plus five with anomalous nucleotide sharing. TCRdb's version of the immuneACCESS table is confined to in-frame rearrangements and falls short of the full clone set. An unresolved V gene accounts for under half of the shortfall where checked; the remainder is of unknown origin. For V, J and clone size, that table is used; D and trimming come from the DNA. The sample records roughly 100,000 clones, 55% to 85% of which are singletons. Of the sample, more than 15% is held by the ten largest clones.

The receptor's source is a woman aged 18-35 years in good health and CMV-seropositive. The sequence is built from TRBV28 and TRBJ1-5; the D gene is perhaps TRBD1, on 6 matching bases. Sequencing was carried out using PBMCs. The CDR3 corresponds to CASSSGAQPQHF. DNA sequence: TGTGCCAGCAGTTCAGGGGCGCAGCCCCAGCATTTT.